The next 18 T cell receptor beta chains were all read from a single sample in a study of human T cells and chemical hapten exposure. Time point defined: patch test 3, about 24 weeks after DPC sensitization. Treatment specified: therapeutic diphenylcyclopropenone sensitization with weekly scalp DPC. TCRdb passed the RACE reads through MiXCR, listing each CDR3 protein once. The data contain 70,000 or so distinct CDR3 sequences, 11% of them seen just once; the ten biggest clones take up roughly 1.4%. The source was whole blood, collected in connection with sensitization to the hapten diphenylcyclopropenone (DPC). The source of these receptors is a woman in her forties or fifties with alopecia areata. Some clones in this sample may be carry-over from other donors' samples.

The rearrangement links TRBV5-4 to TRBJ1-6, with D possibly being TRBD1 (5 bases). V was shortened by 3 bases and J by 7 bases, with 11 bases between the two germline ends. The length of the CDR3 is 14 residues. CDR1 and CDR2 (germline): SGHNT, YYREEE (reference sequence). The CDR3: CASSSGTSNSPLHF. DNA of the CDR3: TGTGCCAGCAGCTCCGGGACGTCAAATTCACCCCTCCACTTT.

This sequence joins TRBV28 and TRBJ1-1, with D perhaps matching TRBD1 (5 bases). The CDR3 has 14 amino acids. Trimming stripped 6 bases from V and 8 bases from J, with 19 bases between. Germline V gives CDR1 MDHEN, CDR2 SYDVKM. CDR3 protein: CASRRNWGFTEAFF. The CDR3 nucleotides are TGTGCCAGCAGACGCAACTGGGGGTTTACAGAAGCTTTCTTT. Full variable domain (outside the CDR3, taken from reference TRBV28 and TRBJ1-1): DVKVTQSSRYLVKRTGEKVFLECVQDMDHENMFWYRQDPGLGLRLIYFSYDVKMKEKGDIPEGYSVSREKKERFSLILESASTNQTSMYLCASRRNWGFTEAFFGQGTRLTVV.

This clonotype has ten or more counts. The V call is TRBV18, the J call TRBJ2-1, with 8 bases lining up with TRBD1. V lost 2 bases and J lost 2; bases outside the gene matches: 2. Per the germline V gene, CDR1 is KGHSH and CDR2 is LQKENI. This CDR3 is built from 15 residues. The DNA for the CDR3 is TGTGCCAGCTCACCAGACAGGGGCCCCTACAATGAGCAGTTCTTC. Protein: CASSPDRGPYNEQFF.

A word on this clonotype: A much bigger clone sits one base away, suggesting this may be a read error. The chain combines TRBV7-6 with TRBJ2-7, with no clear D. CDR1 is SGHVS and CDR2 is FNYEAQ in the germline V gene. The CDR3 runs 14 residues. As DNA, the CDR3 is TGTGCCCGCAGCTTAGGCCGCAGCTCCTACGAGCAGTACTTC. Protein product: CARSLGRSSYEQYF.

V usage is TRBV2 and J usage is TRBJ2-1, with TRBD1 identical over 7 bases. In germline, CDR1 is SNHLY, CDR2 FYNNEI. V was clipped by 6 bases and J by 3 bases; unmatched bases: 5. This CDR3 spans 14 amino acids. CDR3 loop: CASSETGFYNEQFF. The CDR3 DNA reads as TGTGCCAGCAGCGAGACAGGGTTCTACAATGAGCAGTTCTTC.

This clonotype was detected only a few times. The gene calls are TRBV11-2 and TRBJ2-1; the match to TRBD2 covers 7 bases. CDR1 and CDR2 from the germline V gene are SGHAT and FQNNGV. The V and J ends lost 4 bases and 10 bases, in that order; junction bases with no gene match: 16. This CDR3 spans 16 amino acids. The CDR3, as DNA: TGTGCCAGCAGCTCTCCTGGGGCGGGAGACGGTAGGGAGCAGTTCTTC. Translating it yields CASSSPGAGDGREQFF.

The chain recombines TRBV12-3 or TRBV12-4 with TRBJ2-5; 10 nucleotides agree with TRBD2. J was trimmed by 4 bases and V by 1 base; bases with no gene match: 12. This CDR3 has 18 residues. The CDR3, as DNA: TGTGCCAGCAGTTTAGGCGGGATCAGCGGGGGGGCCAGAGAGACCCAGTACTTC. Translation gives CASSLGGISGGARETQYF.

The CDR3 nucleotides read TGTGCCAGCAGTTTGGACTCTATCACTGAAGCTTTCTTT. This codes for CASSLDSITEAFF. The chain is built from TRBV28 and TRBJ1-1; no reliable D call. The CDR3 is 13 residues long. Trimming left V 3 bases short and J 4 bases short, with 9 bases between. Per the germline V gene, CDR1 is MDHEN and CDR2 is SYDVKM.

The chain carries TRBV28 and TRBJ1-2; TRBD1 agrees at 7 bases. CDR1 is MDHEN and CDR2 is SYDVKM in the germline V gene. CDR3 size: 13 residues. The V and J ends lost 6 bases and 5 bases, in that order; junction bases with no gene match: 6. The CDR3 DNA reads TGTGCCAGCAGGACCGGGACAGCTTATGGCTACACCTTC. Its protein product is CASRTGTAYGYTF.

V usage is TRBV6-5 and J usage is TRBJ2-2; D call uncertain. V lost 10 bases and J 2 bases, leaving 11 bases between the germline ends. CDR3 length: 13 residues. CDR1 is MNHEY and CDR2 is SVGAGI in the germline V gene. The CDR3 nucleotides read TGTGCCACGCTAGTGTCCAACACCGGGGAGCTGTTTTTT. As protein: CATLVSNTGELFF.

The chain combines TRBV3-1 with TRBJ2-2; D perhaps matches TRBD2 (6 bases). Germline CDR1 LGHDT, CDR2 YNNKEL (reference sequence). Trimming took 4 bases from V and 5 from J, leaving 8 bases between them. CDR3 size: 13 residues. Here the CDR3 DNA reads TGTGCCAGCAGCCTGGGACTTACCGGGGAGCTGTTTTTT. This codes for CASSLGLTGELFF.

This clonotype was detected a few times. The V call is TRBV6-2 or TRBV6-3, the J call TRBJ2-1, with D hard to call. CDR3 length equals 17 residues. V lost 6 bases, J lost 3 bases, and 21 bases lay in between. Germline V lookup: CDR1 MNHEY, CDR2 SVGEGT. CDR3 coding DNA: TGTGCCAGCAGCCCCTCGGGTCTCAAACCTGACTACAATGAGCAGTTCTTC. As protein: CASSPSGLKPDYNEQFF.

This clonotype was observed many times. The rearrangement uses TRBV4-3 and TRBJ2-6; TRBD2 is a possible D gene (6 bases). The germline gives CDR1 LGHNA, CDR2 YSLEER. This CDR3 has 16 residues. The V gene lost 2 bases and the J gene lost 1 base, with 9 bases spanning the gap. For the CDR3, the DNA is TGCGCCAGCAGCCAAATGGAGGGGTCTGGGGCCAACGTCCTGACTTTC. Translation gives CASSQMEGSGANVLTF.

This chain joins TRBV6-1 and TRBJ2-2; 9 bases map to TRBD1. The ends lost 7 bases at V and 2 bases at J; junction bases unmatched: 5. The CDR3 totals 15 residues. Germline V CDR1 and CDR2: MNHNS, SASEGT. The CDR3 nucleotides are TGTGCCAGCATGTTGGACAGGGGTAACACCGGGGAGCTGTTTTTT. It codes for CASMLDRGNTGELFF.

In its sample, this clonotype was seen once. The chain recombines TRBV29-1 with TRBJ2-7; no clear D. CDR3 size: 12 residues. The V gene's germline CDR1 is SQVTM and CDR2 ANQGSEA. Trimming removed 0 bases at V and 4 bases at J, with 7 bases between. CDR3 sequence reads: CSVEEVGYEQYF. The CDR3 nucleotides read TGCAGCGTTGAAGAGGTGGGATACGAGCAGTACTTC.

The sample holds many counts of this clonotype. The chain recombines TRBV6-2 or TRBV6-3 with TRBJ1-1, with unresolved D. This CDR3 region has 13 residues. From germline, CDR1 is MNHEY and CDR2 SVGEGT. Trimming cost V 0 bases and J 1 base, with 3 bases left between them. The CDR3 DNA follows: TGTGCCAGCAGTTACTCCTGGAACACTGAAGCTTTCTTT. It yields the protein CASSYSWNTEAFF.

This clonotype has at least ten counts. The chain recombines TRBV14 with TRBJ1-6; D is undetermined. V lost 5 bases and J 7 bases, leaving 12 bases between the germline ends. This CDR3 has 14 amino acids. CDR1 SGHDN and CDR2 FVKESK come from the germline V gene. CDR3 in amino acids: CASSSQFGNSPLHF. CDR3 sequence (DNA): TGTGCCAGCAGCTCACAGTTCGGGAATTCACCCCTCCACTTT.

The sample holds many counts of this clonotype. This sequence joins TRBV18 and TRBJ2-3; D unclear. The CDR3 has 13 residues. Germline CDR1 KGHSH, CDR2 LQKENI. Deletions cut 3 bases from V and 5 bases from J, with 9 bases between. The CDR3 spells CASSPIPQDTQYF. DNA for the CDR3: TGTGCCAGCTCACCGATACCTCAAGATACGCAGTATTTT. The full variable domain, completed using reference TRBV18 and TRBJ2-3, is NAGVMQNPRHLVRRRGQEARLRCSPMKGHSHVYWYRQLPEEGLKFMVYLQKENIIDESGMPKERFSAEFPKEGPSILRIQQVVRGDSAAYFCASSPIPQDTQYFGPGTRLTVL.